This T cell receptor (beta chain) comes out of a study of beta chain features in type 1 diabetes. Study observations and caveats: Type 1 diabetes patients showed a moderate but significant shortening of TCRB CDR3s in all four CD4+ subsets. For cells with high TCR expression, cDNA sequencing could yield over-representation.

Investigators reverse transcribed all isolated RNA, so they sequenced expressed TCRB transcripts. Clones were read by immunoSEQ multiplex PCR, and TCRdb kept only the in-frame ones, dropping some. The repertoire consists of some 130,000 clones, with around 8.8% occurring once and the leading ten covering 0.6% to 0.9%. Based on CD45RO/CCR7/CD25/CD127/CD95/CD27, CD4+ regulatory, stem cell-like memory, naive and central memory cells were sorted. The purity of all sorted populations exceeded 95%. Regarding this clone: The antigen remains undetermined.

The CDR3 sequence is 12 residues long. CDR1 is SGHVS and CDR2 is FQNEAQ in the germline V gene. Trimming left V 0 bases short and J 11 bases short, with 10 bases between. Sequenced material: central memory CD4+ T cells from blood. The rearrangement uses TRBV7-8 and TRBJ1-2; D call uncertain. This clonotype was sampled from a man aged 25 to 45 with type 1 diabetes. Here the CDR3 DNA reads TGTGCCAGCAGCTTAGCAGCCCACTCTTACACCTTC. It translates to CASSLAAHSYTF.